In this sample, the clone carrying this T cell receptor (beta chain) turned up a few times. Its antigen is undetermined. The data were obtained in a study of blood T cells in healthy people across ages. Per germline, CDR1 MNHEY and CDR2 SMNVEV (reference sequence). The CDR3 length is 15 residues. Trimming took off 3 bases at V and 4 bases at J, with 15 bases between the two ends. Alongside a J-beta primer mix, a sample-barcoded 5' primer served in a second PCR lasting about 7 to 11 cycles. Researchers report that each sample yielded at least 2.5 million CDR3-containing paired-end reads. TCRdb fed the 5' RACE reads into MiXCR, producing one record per CDR3 protein. The table lists more than 900,000 distinct CDR3 sequences, roughly a quarter of them singletons. Study-wide results and caveats: As age increased, TCR beta diversity per million T cells fell in a roughly linear fashion.

These data were also reused for a study on T cells of mothers and their children.

The clonotype originates from a girl aged 2 to 9 in good health. Sequencing input: blood. The chain recombines TRBV27 with TRBJ1-2; D ambiguous. The CDR3 nucleotides read TGTGCCAGCAGTTTTACACAAACGTATTTCTATGGCTACACCTTC. Protein: CASSFTQTYFYGYTF.